This T cell receptor beta chain was identified in a study of T cell repertoires in cytomegalovirus infection. Germline values: CDR1 GTSNPN, CDR2 SVGIG (reference sequence). With 4 bases removed from V and 3 bases from J, the gap between germline ends came to 19 bases. The CDR3 has 15 residues. Study-wide results and limits: CMV-specific HLA-C-restricted TCR beta clonotypes dominated the ex vivo response.

TCRdb re-derived calls from the reads in MiXCR, one entry per CDR3 protein. The sample holds around 300,000 distinct CDR3 sequences, approximately 9.5% seen once. About this clonotype itself: No antigen is known for it.

J is TRBJ2-7 and V is TRBV30; the D gene is possibly TRBD2 (6 bases). Material: PBMCs. The clonotype was recovered from a human donor in good health (CMV status not recorded). Some clones in this sample may be carry-over from other donors' samples. CDR3 sequence (DNA): TGTGCCTGGAATGGACTACTAGACGTTGTCTACGAGCAGTACTTC. Translating gives CAWNGLLDVVYEQYF.